This T cell receptor beta chain stems from a study of control samples from healthy donors and cancer patients. Profiled with immunoSEQ multiplex PCR; TCRdb holds only in-frame clones, not every one. The data contain about 270,000 clones, about 80% of them singletons. V lost 3 bases and J lost 0; bases outside the gene matches: 2. Germline lookup yields CDR1 SGHKS and CDR2 YYEKEE (reference sequence). The CDR3 spans 14 residues. Material for sequencing was PBMCs. This clonotype was sampled from a woman in her fifties or sixties with lung cancer. The gene calls are TRBV5-5 and TRBJ1-1; 7 bases fit TRBD1. The CDR3 region has the DNA TGTGCCAGCAGCTGGGGACAGCTGAACACTGAAGCTTTCTTT. The encoded protein is CASSWGQLNTEAFF.